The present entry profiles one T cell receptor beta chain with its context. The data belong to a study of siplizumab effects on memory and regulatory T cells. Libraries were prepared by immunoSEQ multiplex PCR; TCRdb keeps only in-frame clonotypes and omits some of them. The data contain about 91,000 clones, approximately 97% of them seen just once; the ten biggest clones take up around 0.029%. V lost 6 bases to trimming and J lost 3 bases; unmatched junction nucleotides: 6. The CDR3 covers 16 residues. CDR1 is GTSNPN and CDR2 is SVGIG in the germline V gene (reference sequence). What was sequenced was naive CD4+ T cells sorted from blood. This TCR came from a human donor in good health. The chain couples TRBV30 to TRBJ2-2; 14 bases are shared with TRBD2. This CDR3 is CACPTSGGADTGELFF. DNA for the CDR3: TGTGCCTGCCCGACTAGCGGGGGGGCGGACACCGGGGAGCTGTTTTTT.